The subject of this entry is one T cell receptor (beta chain). What it binds is unknown. The data were taken from a study of shared clonotypes between healthy human individuals. Broader study findings: Tissues were not sampled, only blood, and their repertoires likely differ. Richness estimates generally favored naive over memory subsets. For naive CD4 cells, approximately 5% of clonotypes were shared across a handful of donors.

Researchers divided each subset's genomic DNA evenly across several immunoSEQ plates. Generated by immunoSEQ multiplex PCR, the TCRdb table keeps only in-frame clones and is missing some. This repertoire shows 1.6 million or so clones, 97% to 99% found once; its top ten account for roughly 0.36%. This clonotype originated in a man aged 25 to 40 in good health. The specimen was naive CD4+ T cells sorted from blood. The subset is: CD45RA+ positively selected.

The chain's CDR3 is CASAEPGANEQFF. CDR3 nucleotide sequence: TGCGCCAGCGCCGAGCCGGGAGCGAATGAGCAGTTCTTC. This chain connects TRBV5-1 to TRBJ2-1, with D possibly matching TRBD2 (6 bases). The CDR3 length is 13 residues. Trimming removed 7 bases at V and 7 bases at J, with 15 bases between. CDR1 is SGHRS and CDR2 is YFSETQ in the germline V gene.